This T cell receptor beta chain originates from a study of vaccination and CD4 T cells after COVID-19. Study information: Stimulation of cells relied on overlapping spike peptides derived from SARS-CoV-2, HCoV-NL63, HCoV-OC43 and HCoV-229E.

As to time point: late sampling 161 to 241 days after vaccination in three convalescent patients. Treatment described: roughly 11-day PBMC culture with coronavirus spike peptide pools or control peptides (ViraFEST assay). The CDR3 consists of 16 residues. Germline-derived CDR1 and CDR2 are SGHTA and FQGTGA. V was cut by 1 base and J by 0 bases, with 13 bases left in between. Points on this clonotype: Its matching antigen is unknown.

The Oncomine TCR Beta short-read assay generated sequence data from the DNA of cultured CD4+ T cells. One entry per CDR3 protein results from TCRdb running MiXCR on the PCR reads. This table has 23,000 or so distinct CDR3 sequences, around 30% appearing once. The chain employs TRBV7-3 and TRBJ2-7; D gene uncertain. Sequencing used CD4+ T cells from blood, cultured in vitro, obtained about 7 months after SARS-CoV-2 vaccination. This TCR came from a human donor who had recovered from COVID-19. The CDR3 DNA reads as TGTGCCAGCAGCTTAAGCATTCGACCGAGCTCCTACGAGCAGTACTTC. It specifies CASSLSIRPSSYEQYF.